This T cell receptor beta chain was sequenced for a study of T cell repertoires in cytomegalovirus infection. Study in general: Indicated by public TCR beta signatures were CMV infection and matching HLA type.

TCRdb called the reads again in MiXCR, with one record for every CDR3 protein. The table lists about 570,000 distinct CDR3 sequences, roughly 43% of them singletons. This clonotype occurred many times. The antigen is undetermined. The TCR comes from a human donor in good health (CMV status not recorded). Some clones in this sample may be carry-over from other donors' samples. Sequencing was performed on cultured PBMCs, taken from culture after CMV antigen stimulation.

The CDR3 DNA follows: TGTGCCAGCAGCTGGGGTAACACCGGGGAGCTGTTTTTT. Translating gives CASSWGNTGELFF. V usage is TRBV11-2 and J usage is TRBJ2-2; no reliable D call. This CDR3 has 13 amino acids. V gave up 4 bases and J gave up 2 bases, with 5 bases separating them. Germline values: CDR1 SGHAT, CDR2 FQNNGV.